These 5 T cell receptor beta chains were sequenced from one sample in a study of blood T cell repertoires in COVID-19. The assay was immunoSEQ multiplex PCR, and TCRdb's table has in-frame clones only and misses some. The sample lists about 230,000 clones, roughly 85% occurring once. The specimen sequenced was peripheral blood. The receptors here all came from a woman in her seventies with active or convalescent COVID-19.

The chain joins TRBV7-8 to TRBJ2-3; 8 nucleotides match TRBD2. The CDR3 is 16 amino acids. CDR1 and CDR2 from the germline V gene are SGHVS and FQNEAQ. The V and J ends lost 7 bases and 7 bases, in that order; junction bases with no gene match: 16. The CDR3 reads CASTAGLAGYLYTQYF. CDR3 in DNA: TGTGCCAGCACCGCGGGGCTAGCGGGCTACCTGTATACGCAGTATTTT.

The table lists this clone with a count of one. The rearrangement uses TRBV10-3 and TRBJ2-1; possible D gene TRBD1, 6 bases. V was clipped by 0 bases and J by 1 base, with 7 bases between them. This CDR3 is 15 amino acids long. CDR1 and CDR2 (germline): ENHRY, SYGVKD. CDR3: CAISESGTSYNEQFF. In nucleotides, the CDR3 is TGTGCCATCAGTGAGTCCGGGACATCCTACAATGAGCAGTTCTTC.

The chain has TRBV2 and TRBJ2-3; 9 positions match TRBD2. Per germline, CDR1 SNHLY and CDR2 FYNNEI. This CDR3 has 16 residues. The V segment lost 5 bases and the J segment 1 base; nucleotides outside the gene matches: 7. CDR3 DNA: TGTGCCAGCAGTCCTGGGGTAGCGGGGGGCACAGATACGCAGTATTTT. Residues: CASSPGVAGGTDTQYF.

The V gene is TRBV28, the J gene TRBJ1-5; tentatively, D is TRBD1 (5 bases). The CDR3 loop spans 16 amino acids. V lost 6 bases and J 2 bases, leaving 17 bases between the germline ends. The germline CDR1 and CDR2 sequences are MDHEN and SYDVKM. The CDR3 loop reads CASSPRPGGGNQPQHF. The CDR3 DNA is TGTGCCAGCAGCCCCCGACCCGGAGGGGGCAATCAGCCCCAGCATTTT.

V gene TRBV29-1 combines with J gene TRBJ1-5; no reliable D call. This CDR3 has 12 residues. Trimming cost V 3 bases and J 9 bases, with 12 bases left between them. Germline V gives CDR1 SQVTM, CDR2 ANQGSEA. CDR3 nucleotide sequence: TGCAGCGTTGACGAGGGAAAGGGGCCCCAGCATTTT. This codes for CSVDEGKGPQHF. Full variable domain (outside the CDR3, taken from reference TRBV29-1 and TRBJ1-5): SAVISQKPSRDICQRGTSLTIQCQVDSQVTMMFWYRQQPGQSLTLIATANQGSEATYESGFVIDKFPISRPNLTFSTLTVSNMSPEDSSIYLCSVDEGKGPQHFGDGTRLSIL.